This T cell receptor beta chain was recorded in a study of T cell responses to AZD1222 COVID-19 vaccine. For this clone: Its antigen is not identified.

Recipients boosted at about 4 weeks or about 12 weeks are pooled. Findings and limits, study-wide: Once two AZD1222 doses were given, Spike-specific TCR breadth and depth went up.

TCRdb keeps only in-frame clones here, not all; method: immunoSEQ multiplex PCR. The top ten clones hold about 5% of a sample with 140,000 to 150,000 clones, about 86% of them seen once. The source was peripheral blood, collected 28 days after the second AZD1222 dose. The source is an adult who received the AZD1222 COVID-19 vaccine.

CDR3 DNA: TGTGCCAGCTCACCAGGAGGGGGCTGGGACATTCAGTACTTC. Its protein is CASSPGGGWDIQYF. The gene calls are TRBV18 and TRBJ2-4, with a possible D match to TRBD1 (7 bases). This CDR3 is 14 amino acids long. Germline V CDR1 and CDR2: KGHSH, LQKENI. V was cut by 2 bases and J by 8 bases, with 13 bases left in between. The full variable domain, completed using reference TRBV18 and TRBJ2-4, is NAGVMQNPRHLVRRRGQEARLRCSPMKGHSHVYWYRQLPEEGLKFMVYLQKENIIDESGMPKERFSAEFPKEGPSILRIQQVVRGDSAAYFCASSPGGGWDIQYFGAGTRLSVL.